This TCR beta chain is drawn from a study of CD8 T cells in Susac syndrome (dated by TCRdb to between 2019 and 2020). As for the study more broadly: Of the Susac syndrome patients who were sequenced, eight were in clinical remission while about six had clinically active disease. Whether CD8+ T cell activation and differentiation in Susac syndrome was antigen driven was tested using repertoire sequencing. At the time of blood withdrawal, Susac syndrome patients were either therapy-naive, taking corticosteroids (with some also receiving IVIg), or on IVIg alone. General findings and caveats noted by the study authors: In patients with Susac syndrome, the CD4+ T cell repertoire showed no detectable clonal expansion. The number of individuals in the TCR sequencing and HLA analysis was acknowledged as relatively small.

RNA was extracted using the RNeasy kit, and roughly 0.5 to 1 microgram was reverse transcribed with random hexamers. The immunoSEQ multiplex PCR assay, covering 54 Vbeta and 13 Jbeta segments, was used to amplify TCR beta CDR3 regions. PCR amplification bias was corrected using a synthetic template baseline for primer optimization and computational correction. Under the source paper's analysis protocol: Reads were assigned to V, D and J genes according to IMGT and analyzed in immunoSEQ Analyzer, with only productive sequences retained. Clonality was computed as one minus Shannon entropy normalized by log2 of the number of productive unique sequences. For each patient and control, public and private clones were evaluated among the 100 most prevalent clones. Clones were defined as Susac-specific when absent from the healthy and MS cohorts, from about 1,100 published viral clones and from other ImmuneACCESS disease sequences. TCRdb took the public reads, trimmed them with fastp at Q25, ran MiXCR for clone calling and kept in-frame beta chains. Duplicate CDR3 protein sequences are folded into a single record with the most common DNA and genes. TCRdb, not the original authors, processed these V and J calls. The sample table records 150,000 to 190,000 distinct CDR3 sequences; approximately 95% of these occur just once. The top ten clonotypes cover around 0.15% of the sample.

For this chain, trimming is 6 bases at the V end and 4 bases at the J end, and the number of junction bases without a gene match is 7. Taken from the germline V gene (reference sequence), the CDR1 and CDR2 loops are SSHAT and FNYEAQ. CDR3 length: 14 amino acids, cysteine to phenylalanine. Of the read, only the CDR3 DNA is kept; its 42 bases are in frame from base 1. Peripheral blood CD8+ and CD4+ T cells from healthy donors, Susac syndrome patients and multiple sclerosis patients were profiled using high-throughput TCR beta sequencing. Recently defined diagnostic criteria for definite or probable disease were met by the Susac syndrome patients. Bulk CD8+ and CD4+ T cells were purified by magnetic negative isolation, while CD8+ TEMRA cells were enriched using FACS. Blood was collected in EDTA tubes and processed within 24 hours, with PBMCs isolated through density gradient centrifugation. PBMCs intended for TCR sequencing were cryopreserved in liquid nitrogen and thawed later in a water bath at 37 degrees C. The sorted or isolated CD4+, CD8+ and CD8+ TEMRA cells had a purity of 90% or higher.

Details on this clonotype: Its antigen is still unknown. No base quality information exists; no much larger clone differs at one position.

This sequence uses TRBV7-7 and TRBJ2-5, and 8 junctional nucleotides match TRBD2. The source is a human donor with Susac syndrome. Source material: CD4+ T cells from PBMCs. The nucleotide sequence is TGTGCCAGCAGTCCCGGGAGGGTGAGAGAGACCCAGTACTTC. It specifies CASSPGRVRETQYF.